Following are 4 T cell receptor beta chains from one sample sequenced in a study of response to subunit inactivated influenza vaccine (dated by TCRdb to 2016 to 2019). Receptor libraries were prepared by RT-PCR. Sequencer: Illumina HiSeq 2500. TCRdb ran its own pipeline on the public reads, namely fastp trimming at Q25 and MiXCR clone calling, and kept in-frame beta chains. Rows with one shared CDR3 protein collapse into an entry with the most common genes and DNA. Present in this sample are about 650,000 distinct CDR3 sequences, 15% to 18% of which were seen just once. Roughly 10% of the sample belongs to the ten largest clones. Material: PBMCs from blood, obtained roughly 13 days after vaccination. The receptors stem from a middle-aged man who received an inactivated influenza vaccine. Donor details come from another sample of the same person, matched by shared clones.

This clonotype was found a few times. The chain employs TRBV20-1 and TRBJ2-5; 10 bases are shared with TRBD2. The germline gives CDR1 DFQATT, CDR2 SNEGSKA (reference sequence). The CDR3 is 13 amino acids. The CDR3 bases are TGCTCTAGCGGGAGCGACGTCCCGGAGACCCAGTACTTC. Residues: CSSGSDVPETQYF.

This chain connects TRBV15 to TRBJ2-1; 8 bases fit TRBD2. V shed 8 bases and J 6 bases; nucleotides not matched to a gene: 9. The CDR3 covers 14 residues. Looked up from germline, CDR1 is LNHNV and CDR2 is YYDKDF (reference sequence). The CDR3 DNA reads TGTGCCACCGGACTAGCCGCTGTCTCCAATGAGCAGTTCTTC. This codes for CATGLAAVSNEQFF.

V gene TRBV20-1 combines with J gene TRBJ2-1; 7 bases match TRBD1. The CDR3 totals 15 residues. V shed 1 base and J 1 base; nucleotides not matched to a gene: 4. The V gene's germline CDR1 is DFQATT and CDR2 SNEGSKA (reference sequence). Here the CDR3 reads CSARATGKSYNEQFF. CDR3 nucleotides: TGCAGTGCTAGAGCGACAGGGAAATCCTACAATGAGCAGTTCTTC.

The J gene is TRBJ2-3, the V gene TRBV12-3 or TRBV12-4, with 9 bases matching TRBD1. The V segment lost 3 bases and the J segment 4 bases; nucleotides outside the gene matches: 5. This CDR3 spans 15 amino acids. CDR3 loop: CASSFRDREPDTQYF. The CDR3 coding sequence is TGTGCCAGCAGTTTCCGGGACAGGGAACCAGATACGCAGTATTTT.